These 2 T cell receptor beta chains originate from one sample sequenced in a study of OX40 agonist ivuxolimab in advanced cancers. Produced via immunoSEQ multiplex PCR; TCRdb's table is partial and in-frame only. This repertoire shows some 20,000 clones, around 83% found once; its top ten account for 11%. The source material was CD4+ or CD8+ T cells sorted from blood, sampled in a trial of the OX40 agonist ivuxolimab. The receptors were sampled from an adult with an advanced solid tumor such as melanoma, head and neck, liver or kidney cancer.

The rearrangement joins TRBV28 to TRBJ2-2, with D tentatively TRBD1 (6 bases). Germline-derived CDR1 and CDR2 are MDHEN and SYDVKM. The CDR3 totals 12 residues. DNA of the CDR3: TGTGTCTCTAGGGGGTTAACCGGGGAGCTGTTTTTT. Its protein product is CVSRGLTGELFF.

V and J are TRBV7-2 and TRBJ1-2; 11 bases are a match to TRBD1. Trimming cost V 4 bases and J 2 bases; bases outside gene matches: 6. The germline V gene has CDR1 SGHTA and CDR2 FQGNSA. This CDR3 has 16 residues. The CDR3 bases are TGTGCCAGCAGCTCCCGAGGGACAGGGGGGAACTATGGCTACACCTTC. As protein: CASSSRGTGGNYGYTF. The entire variable domain, with the rest obtained from reference TRBV7-2 and TRBJ1-2, is as follows: GAGVSQSPSNKVTEKGKDVELRCDPISGHTALYWYRQSLGQGLEFLIYFQGNSAPDKSGLPSDRFSAERTGGSVSTLTIQRTQQEDSAVYLCASSSRGTGGNYGYTFGSGTRLTVV.